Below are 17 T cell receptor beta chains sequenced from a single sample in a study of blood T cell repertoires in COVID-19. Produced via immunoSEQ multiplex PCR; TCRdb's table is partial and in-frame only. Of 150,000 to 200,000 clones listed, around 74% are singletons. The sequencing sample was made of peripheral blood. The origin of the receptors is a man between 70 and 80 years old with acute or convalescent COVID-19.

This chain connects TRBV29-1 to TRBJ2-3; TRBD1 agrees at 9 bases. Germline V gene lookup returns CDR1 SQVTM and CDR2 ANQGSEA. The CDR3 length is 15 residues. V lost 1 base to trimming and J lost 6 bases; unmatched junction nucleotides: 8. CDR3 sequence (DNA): TGCAGCGTTGAAGCGCCGGACAGGGGAACGGATACGCAGTATTTT. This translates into CSVEAPDRGTDTQYF.

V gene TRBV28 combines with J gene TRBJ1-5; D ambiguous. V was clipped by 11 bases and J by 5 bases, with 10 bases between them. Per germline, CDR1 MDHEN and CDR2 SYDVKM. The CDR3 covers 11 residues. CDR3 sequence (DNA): TGTGCCCACTCGAGGGATCAGCCCCAGCATTTT. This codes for CAHSRDQPQHF.

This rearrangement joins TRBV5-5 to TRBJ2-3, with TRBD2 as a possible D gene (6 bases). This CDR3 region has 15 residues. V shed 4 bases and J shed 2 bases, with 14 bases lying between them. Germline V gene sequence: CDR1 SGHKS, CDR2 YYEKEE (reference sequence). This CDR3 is CASSLGLALTDTQYF. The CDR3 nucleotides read TGTGCCAGCAGCCTGGGACTCGCACTCACAGATACGCAGTATTTT.

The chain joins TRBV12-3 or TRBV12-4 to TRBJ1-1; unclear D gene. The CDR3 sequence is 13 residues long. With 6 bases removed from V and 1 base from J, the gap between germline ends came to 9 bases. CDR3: CASRVARNTEAFF. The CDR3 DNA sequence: TGTGCCAGCAGGGTAGCAAGGAACACTGAAGCTTTCTTT.

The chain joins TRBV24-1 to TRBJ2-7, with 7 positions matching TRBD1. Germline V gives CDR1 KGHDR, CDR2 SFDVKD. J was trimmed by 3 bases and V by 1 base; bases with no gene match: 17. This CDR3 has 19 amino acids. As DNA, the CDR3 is TGTGCCACCAGTGATTTTTTAAAGGCTTCGGGCAGGGGGTTCTACGAGCAGTACTTC. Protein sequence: CATSDFLKASGRGFYEQYF.

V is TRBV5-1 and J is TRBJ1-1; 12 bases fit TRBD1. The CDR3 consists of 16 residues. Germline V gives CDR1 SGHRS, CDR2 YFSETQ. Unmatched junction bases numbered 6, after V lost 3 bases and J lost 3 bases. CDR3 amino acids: CASSSPGQGADTEAFF. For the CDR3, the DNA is TGCGCCAGCAGCTCCCCGGGACAGGGGGCCGACACTGAAGCTTTCTTT.

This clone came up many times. As DNA, the CDR3 is TGTGCCAGCAGCCCCGACTTTTATCCGACCTACGAGCAGTACTTC. Amino acids: CASSPDFYPTYEQYF. The chain joins TRBV5-5 to TRBJ2-7; D gene unclear. Germline V CDR1 and CDR2: SGHKS, YYEKEE (reference sequence). The V gene lost 4 bases and the J gene lost 2 bases, with 16 bases spanning the gap. CDR3 size: 15 residues.

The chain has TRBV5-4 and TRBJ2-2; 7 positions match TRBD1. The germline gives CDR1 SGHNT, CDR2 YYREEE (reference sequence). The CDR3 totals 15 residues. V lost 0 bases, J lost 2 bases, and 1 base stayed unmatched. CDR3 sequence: CASSLEGGNTGELFF. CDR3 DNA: TGTGCCAGCAGCTTGGAAGGGGGCAACACCGGGGAGCTGTTTTTT.

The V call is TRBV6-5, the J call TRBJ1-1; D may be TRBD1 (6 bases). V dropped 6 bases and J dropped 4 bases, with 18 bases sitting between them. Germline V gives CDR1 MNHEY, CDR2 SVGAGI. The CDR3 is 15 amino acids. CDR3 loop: CASSPTPAGATEAFF. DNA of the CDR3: TGTGCCAGCAGCCCAACTCCTGCAGGGGCCACTGAAGCTTTCTTT.

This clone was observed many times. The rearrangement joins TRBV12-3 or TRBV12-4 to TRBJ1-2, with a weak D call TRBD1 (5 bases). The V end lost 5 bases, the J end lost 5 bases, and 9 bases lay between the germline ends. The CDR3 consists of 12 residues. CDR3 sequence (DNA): TGTGCCAGCAGTCTACAGGTTTATGGCTACACCTTC. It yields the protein CASSLQVYGYTF.

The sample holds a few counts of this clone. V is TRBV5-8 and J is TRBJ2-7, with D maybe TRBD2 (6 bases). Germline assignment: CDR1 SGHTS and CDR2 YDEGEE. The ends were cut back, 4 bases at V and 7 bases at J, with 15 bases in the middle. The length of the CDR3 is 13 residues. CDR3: CASSNPNSGEQYF. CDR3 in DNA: TGTGCCAGCAGCAACCCGAACAGCGGGGAGCAGTACTTC.

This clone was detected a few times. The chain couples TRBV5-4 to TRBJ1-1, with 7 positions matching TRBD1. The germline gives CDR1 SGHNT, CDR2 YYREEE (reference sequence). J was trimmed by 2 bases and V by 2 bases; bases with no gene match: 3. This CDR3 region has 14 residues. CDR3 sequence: CASSLGGRNTEAFF. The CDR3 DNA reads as TGTGCCAGCAGCTTAGGGGGCCGAAACACTGAAGCTTTCTTT. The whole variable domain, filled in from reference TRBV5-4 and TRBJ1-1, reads ETGVTQSPTHLIKTRGQQVTLRCSSQSGHNTVSWYQQALGQGPQFIFQYYREEENGRGNFPPRFSGLQFPNYSSELNVNALELDDSALYLCASSLGGRNTEAFFGQGTRLTVV.

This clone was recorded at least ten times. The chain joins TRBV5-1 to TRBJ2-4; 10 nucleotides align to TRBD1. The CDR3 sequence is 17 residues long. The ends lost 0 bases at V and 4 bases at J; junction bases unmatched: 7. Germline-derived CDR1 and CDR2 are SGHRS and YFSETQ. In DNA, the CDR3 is TGCGCCAGCAGCTTGGTGGTAGGGACAGGGGTAAAAAACATTCAGTACTTC. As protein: CASSLVVGTGVKNIQYF.

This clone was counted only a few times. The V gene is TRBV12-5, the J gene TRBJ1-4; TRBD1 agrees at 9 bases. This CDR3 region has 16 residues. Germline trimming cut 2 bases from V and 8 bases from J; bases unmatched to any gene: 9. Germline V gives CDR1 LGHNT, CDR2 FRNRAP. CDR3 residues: CASGLITGGVVEKLFF. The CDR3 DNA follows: TGTGCTAGTGGTTTGATCACAGGGGGCGTTGTAGAAAAACTGTTTTTT. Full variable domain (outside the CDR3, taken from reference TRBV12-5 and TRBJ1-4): DARVTQTPRHKVTEMGQEVTMRCQPILGHNTVFWYRQTMMQGLELLAYFRNRAPLDDSGMPKDRFSAEMPDATLATLKIQPSEPRDSAVYFCASGLITGGVVEKLFFGSGTQLSVL.

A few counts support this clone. CDR3 DNA sequence: TGTGCCAGCAGCTTCGGACAGGACCAAGAGACCCAGTACTTC. Protein: CASSFGQDQETQYF. The J gene is TRBJ2-5, the V gene TRBV5-4; 7 bases align to TRBD1. The J segment lost 0 bases and the V segment lost 2 bases, leaving 1 base of the junction unmatched. The CDR3 contains 14 residues. The germline V gene encodes CDR1 SGHNT and CDR2 YYREEE (reference sequence).

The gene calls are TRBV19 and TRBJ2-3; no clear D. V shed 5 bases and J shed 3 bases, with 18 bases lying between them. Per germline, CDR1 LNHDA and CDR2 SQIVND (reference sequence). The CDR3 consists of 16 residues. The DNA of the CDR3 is TGTGCCAGTAGTCGATTGTCCTTTGAGAAAACAGATACGCAGTATTTT. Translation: CASSRLSFEKTDTQYF. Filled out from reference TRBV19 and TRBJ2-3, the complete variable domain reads DGGITQSPKYLFRKEGQNVTLSCEQNLNHDAMYWYRQDPGQGLRLIYYSQIVNDFQKGDIAEGYSVSREKKESFPLTVTSAQKNPTAFYLCASSRLSFEKTDTQYFGPGTRLTVL.

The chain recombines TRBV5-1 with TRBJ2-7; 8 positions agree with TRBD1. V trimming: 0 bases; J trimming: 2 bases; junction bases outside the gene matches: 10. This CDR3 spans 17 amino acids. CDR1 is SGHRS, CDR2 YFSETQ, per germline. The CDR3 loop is CASSLGPTGAGTYEQYF. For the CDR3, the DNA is TGCGCCAGCAGCTTGGGACCGACAGGGGCAGGGACCTACGAGCAGTACTTC.